This TCR beta chain was recovered during a study of T-cell reconstitution after alpha-beta-depleted transplantation in children (TCRdb year 2016). Looking at the study overall: T-cell immune reconstitution after TCRalphabeta/CD19-depleted allogeneic hematopoietic cell transplantation in children was quantitatively tracked in the study by means of TCR repertoire profiling. General study outcomes and caveats: The frequencies of hyperexpanded clones fell over the following months, and after one year, T-cell counts and TCRbeta diversity were mostly attributed to newly produced T cells. The high TCRbeta diversity at day 60 in some patients was ascribed to recipient T cells and intrathymic progenitors that had survived conditioning. The apparently early alphabetaT-cell count recovery about two months after transplant was reportedly dependent on only several hundred rapidly expanded clones derived from non-depleted graft cells.

Its CDR3 holds 13 amino acids, cysteine through phenylalanine. Just CDR3 DNA is preserved here, 39 bases in frame from base 1. Trimming removed 5 bases from V and 6 bases from J; the gene matches leave 6 bases unexplained. A few counts support this clonotype. The clone's antigen remains unknown. Base qualities are not recorded, but no much larger clone differs from it by a single base. Sample treatment or condition, as interpreted from the label and publication: allogeneic hematopoietic cell transplantation with graft depleted of TCRalphabeta T cells and CD19 B cells. The children who served as transplant recipients had been given grafts of TCRalphabeta/CD19-depleted allogeneic hematopoietic cells. The library came from PCR. Sequencing relied on an Illumina HiSeq 2500. TCR library preparation used molecular barcoding, with unique molecular identifiers applied to normalize quantification of the TCRbeta repertoire. TCRdb passed the public sequencing reads through fastp at Q25 and MiXCR, retaining productive beta sequences. Rows matching on CDR3 protein sequence are summarized as one entry with the most common DNA and genes. The sample table shows about 600,000 distinct CDR3 sequences, and 10% to 15% are seen once. The ten largest make up 2.2% of the sample.

The chain links TRBV12-3 or TRBV12-4 with TRBJ2-7; 8 bases in between match TRBD1. The sample consisted of PBMCs, mostly from graft donor cells, taken 360 days after TCRalphabeta/CD19-depleted stem cell transplant. This receptor was identified in a male patient younger than 18 who had a stem cell transplant for acute myeloid leukemia, so the T cells may come from the graft donor. The CDR3 sequence is CASSDRGGSEQYF. The DNA reads as follows: TGTGCCAGCAGTGACAGGGGCGGAAGCGAGCAGTACTTC.